This T cell receptor (beta chain) derives from a study of blood T cell repertoires in COVID-19. Overall study: T cells, B-cell-depleted T cells, or PBMCs provided the cDNA or gDNA that served as material.

TCRdb's table, derived via immunoSEQ multiplex PCR, lists solely in-frame clones and lacks some. The sample shows 300,000 or so clones, approximately 80% of them seen only once. Trimming left V 0 bases short and J 7 bases short, with 4 bases between. The V gene's germline CDR1 is MNHNS and CDR2 SASEGT. The CDR3 runs 13 residues. Sequencing was done on a sample of peripheral blood. J is TRBJ1-6 and V is TRBV6-1, with no clear D. The TCR was taken from a woman between 50 and 59 years old with active or convalescent COVID-19. CDR3 bases: TGTGCCAGCAGTGAAGCCCAAAATTCACCCCTCCACTTT. As protein: CASSEAQNSPLHF.